A single sample is the source of the 27 T cell receptor beta chains below, sequenced in a study of blood T cell repertoires in COVID-19. Libraries were prepared by immunoSEQ multiplex PCR; TCRdb keeps only in-frame clonotypes and omits some of them. The data contain tens of thousands of clones, about 91% of them singletons. The sequenced material came from peripheral blood. The receptors were sampled from a man between 65 and 79 years old with active or convalescent COVID-19.

The V and J genes are TRBV2 and TRBJ2-1; TRBD1 matches 7 bases. The germline gives CDR1 SNHLY, CDR2 FYNNEI. Trimming cost V 4 bases and J 3 bases; bases outside gene matches: 6. The CDR3 totals 15 residues. CDR3 DNA: TGTGCCAGCAGTGTAAATTCAGGGGGCTACAATGAGCAGTTCTTC. Its translation is CASSVNSGGYNEQFF.

This clone was seen just once. V gene TRBV5-1 combines with J gene TRBJ2-3; 8 bases are a match to TRBD1. This CDR3 is built from 15 residues. Germline CDR1 is SGHRS and CDR2 is YFSETQ. V shed 4 bases and J 3 bases; nucleotides not matched to a gene: 7. The CDR3 loop is CASSDQGARTDTQYF. As DNA, the CDR3 is TGCGCCAGCAGCGACCAGGGGGCCCGGACAGATACGCAGTATTTT.

Regarding this clone: At one end the junction does not follow the germline gene, possibly because of a read error. The V gene is TRBV5-1, the J gene TRBJ1-4; a possible D gene is TRBD1 (5 bases). The germline gives CDR1 SGHRS, CDR2 YFSETQ. The CDR3 totals 11 residues. The CDR3 region has the DNA TGCGCCAGCAGCTTGGCGGGGGTACGGAGTTTT. This translates into CASSLAGVRSF.

V usage is TRBV5-1 and J usage is TRBJ1-6, with D possibly matching TRBD1 (5 bases). Germline CDR1 reads SGHRS; CDR2 reads YFSETQ. V lost 0 bases and J 4 bases, leaving 11 bases between the germline ends. This CDR3 is built from 16 residues. CDR3 region: CASSLVPGTYNSPLHF. DNA of the CDR3: TGCGCCAGCAGCTTGGTGCCAGGGACTTATAATTCACCCCTCCACTTT.

The CDR3 spells CASSMSRRGQSPLHF. CDR3 sequence (DNA): TGTGCCAGTAGTATGTCGAGGAGGGGGCAATCACCCCTCCACTTT. The chain is built from TRBV19 and TRBJ1-6; TRBD1 agrees at 7 bases. The CDR3 length is 15 residues. CDR1 and CDR2 from the germline V gene are LNHDA and SQIVND (reference sequence). V lost 3 bases, J lost 10 bases, and 9 bases stayed unmatched.

CDR3 sequence (DNA): TGCGCCAGCGCACCGGGACAGGGGTACGAGCAGTACTTC. This sequence encodes CASAPGQGYEQYF. The chain is built from TRBV4-3 and TRBJ2-7, with 10 positions matching TRBD1. From germline, CDR1 is LGHNA and CDR2 YSLEER. This CDR3 contains 13 residues. The V and J ends lost 8 bases and 4 bases, in that order; junction bases with no gene match: 5.

The genes are TRBV28 and TRBJ1-2, with D maybe TRBD1 (5 bases). Germline lookup yields CDR1 MDHEN and CDR2 SYDVKM. CDR3 size: 14 residues. The V end was cut by 7 bases, the J end by 4 bases, with 16 bases between. CDR3 sequence reads: CASMTQGSAYGYTF. Here the CDR3 DNA reads TGTGCCAGCATGACGCAGGGATCGGCCTATGGCTACACCTTC.

The V and J genes are TRBV4-3 and TRBJ2-1; the match to TRBD1 covers 8 bases. From germline, CDR1 is LGHNA and CDR2 YSLEER. The CDR3 covers 13 residues. The V and J ends lost 1 base and 8 bases, in that order; junction bases with no gene match: 1. The CDR3 sequence: CASSQGQGHEQFF. The CDR3 coding sequence is TGCGCCAGCAGCCAAGGACAGGGGCATGAGCAGTTCTTC.

The gene calls are TRBV6-6 and TRBJ1-6; TRBD1 matches at 7 bases. The CDR3 spans 15 residues. Trimming cost V 0 bases and J 9 bases; bases outside gene matches: 5. Germline CDR1 and CDR2: MNHNY and SVGAGI (reference sequence). The CDR3 DNA reads as TGTGCCAGCAGTTACTCGGCCCAGGGGGGTTCACCCCTCCACTTT. Residues: CASSYSAQGGSPLHF.

The V gene is TRBV3-1 (or the pseudogene TRBV3-2), the J gene TRBJ1-2, with 8 nucleotides matching TRBD1. Germline trimming cut 0 bases from V and 3 bases from J; bases unmatched to any gene: 3. The CDR3 totals 15 residues. Germline V CDR1 and CDR2: LGHDT, YNNKEL (reference sequence). The CDR3 sequence is CASSQDSTGDYGYTF. The CDR3 coding sequence is TGTGCCAGCAGCCAAGATTCGACAGGGGACTATGGCTACACCTTC.

V is TRBV9 and J is TRBJ1-2; D is perhaps TRBD1 (5 bases). Between the trimmed V and J ends, which lost 3 bases and 5 bases, there was a span of 20 bases. Germline CDR1 SGDLS, CDR2 YYNGEE. This CDR3 comprises 16 residues. This chain's CDR3 is CASSERGGRGSYGYTF. The CDR3 nucleotides are TGTGCCAGCAGCGAGAGGGGCGGGCGGGGATCGTATGGCTACACCTTC.

The genes are TRBV5-1 and TRBJ1-6, with 9 bases that match TRBD1. The CDR3 runs to 13 residues. Per the germline V gene, CDR1 is SGHRS and CDR2 is YFSETQ. V shed 3 bases and J 9 bases; nucleotides not matched to a gene: 1. Here the CDR3 reads CASSWDRVSPLHF. The CDR3 region has the DNA TGCGCCAGCAGCTGGGACAGGGTTTCACCCCTCCACTTT.

The chain combines TRBV7-2 with TRBJ1-5; 7 nucleotides align to TRBD1. The CDR3 is 17 residues long. CDR1 is SGHTA, CDR2 FQGNSA, per germline. J lost 0 bases, V lost 5 bases, and 10 bases had no gene match. CDR3 nucleotide sequence: TGTGCCAGCAGCCCAGACAGGGCCCTGTATAGCAATCAGCCCCAGCATTTT. Translation gives CASSPDRALYSNQPQHF.

The V and J genes are TRBV7-2 and TRBJ1-1; 7 nucleotides line up with TRBD1. The ends lost 5 bases at V and 5 bases at J; junction bases unmatched: 8. The CDR3 is 14 amino acids. Germline CDR1 is SGHTA and CDR2 is FQGNSA. The CDR3 DNA reads TGTGCCAGCAGCGCCTCCACAGGGGTGACTGAAGCTTTCTTT. As protein: CASSASTGVTEAFF. Full variable domain (remainder filled in from reference TRBV7-2 and TRBJ1-1): GAGVSQSPSNKVTEKGKDVELRCDPISGHTALYWYRQSLGQGLEFLIYFQGNSAPDKSGLPSDRFSAERTGGSVSTLTIQRTQQEDSAVYLCASSASTGVTEAFFGQGTRLTVV.

The rearrangement uses TRBV28 and TRBJ2-3, with D perhaps matching TRBD1 (6 bases). The V gene's germline CDR1 is MDHEN and CDR2 SYDVKM. The CDR3 extends over 16 amino acids. Trimming took off 3 bases at V and 2 bases at J, with 15 bases between the two ends. The CDR3 sequence: CASSFAPGHNTDTQYF. CDR3 DNA sequence: TGTGCCAGCAGTTTCGCACCGGGACACAACACAGATACGCAGTATTTT.

The chain recombines TRBV19 with TRBJ1-1; 7 nucleotides align to TRBD1. J lost 4 bases, V lost 3 bases, and 20 bases had no gene match. The CDR3 loop spans 19 amino acids. Germline CDR1 and CDR2: LNHDA and SQIVND (reference sequence). The CDR3 coding sequence is TGTGCCAGTAGTATGTATCGGGACAGCCACGAAGTAAGGGGCACTGAAGCTTTCTTT. Its protein is CASSMYRDSHEVRGTEAFF.

The V gene is TRBV3-1 (or the pseudogene TRBV3-2), the J gene TRBJ2-5; TRBD2 matches 8 bases. The V segment lost 0 bases and the J segment 1 base; nucleotides outside the gene matches: 4. The germline V gene encodes CDR1 LGHDT and CDR2 YNNKEL (reference sequence). The CDR3 runs 16 residues. The CDR3 coding sequence is TGTGCCAGCAGCCAAGAATCGAGCGGGGGCCAAGAGACCCAGTACTTC. Protein: CASSQESSGGQETQYF.

J is TRBJ2-2 and V is TRBV2; 7 positions agree with TRBD2. The CDR3 sequence is 13 residues long. V was pared by 6 bases and J by 7 bases, with 5 bases of the junction left unmatched. CDR1 is SNHLY, CDR2 FYNNEI, per germline. CDR3 bases: TGTGCCAGCAGCGGGACTATTGGCGGGGAGCTGTTTTTT. Its translation: CASSGTIGGELFF.

The rearrangement uses TRBV4-1 and TRBJ1-5; the D gene is possibly TRBD1 (6 bases). V was shortened by 1 base and J by 1 base, with 11 bases between the two germline ends. The length of the CDR3 is 16 residues. The germline V gene has CDR1 MGHRA and CDR2 YSYEKL. The CDR3 region is CASSQGGGVSNQPQHF. CDR3 nucleotides: TGCGCCAGCAGCCAAGGAGGGGGAGTAAGCAATCAGCCCCAGCATTTT.

This sequence joins TRBV11-2 and TRBJ2-3, with D maybe TRBD2 (5 bases). CDR1 and CDR2 (germline): SGHAT, FQNNGV. Trimming took 5 bases from V and 3 from J, leaving 18 bases between them. The CDR3 sequence is 16 residues long. CDR3 coding DNA: TGTGCCAGCAGCCCTCGGGGTGGCAGAGCTACAGATACGCAGTATTTT. This codes for CASSPRGGRATDTQYF.

This clone showed up just once. J is TRBJ2-7 and V is TRBV28, with 8 bases identical to TRBD2. Per the germline V gene, CDR1 is MDHEN and CDR2 is SYDVKM. The CDR3 spans 14 residues. The J segment lost 7 bases and the V segment lost 4 bases, leaving 9 bases of the junction unmatched. CDR3 bases: TGTGCCAGCAGTTCCGGGACTAGGACGTGGGAGCAGTACTTC. Translation gives CASSSGTRTWEQYF.

The J gene is TRBJ2-3, the V gene TRBV11-3; a possible D gene is TRBD2 (6 bases). V was cut by 1 base and J by 4 bases, with 12 bases left in between. This CDR3 has 15 amino acids. The germline gives CDR1 SGHNT, CDR2 YENEEA. The CDR3 is CASSLGNGGADTQYF. DNA for the CDR3: TGTGCCAGCAGCTTAGGTAACGGGGGAGCAGATACGCAGTATTTT.

The V and J genes are TRBV2 and TRBJ1-2; TRBD1 aligns across 7 bases. This CDR3 contains 13 residues. Looked up from germline, CDR1 is SNHLY and CDR2 is FYNNEI. The V gene end was trimmed by 3 bases and the J gene end by 7 bases; junction bases not matched to a gene: 5. The CDR3 spells CASSDQGDSGYTF. The CDR3 DNA is TGTGCCAGCAGTGATCAGGGGGACTCTGGCTACACCTTC.

The rearrangement uses TRBV10-3 and TRBJ2-3; 7 nucleotides match TRBD2. Germline loops: CDR1 ENHRY, CDR2 SYGVKD. This CDR3 is 17 amino acids long. After removal of 10 bases from V and 2 bases from J, the junction contained 18 bases not matched to a gene. In nucleotides, the CDR3 is TGTGCCACCTCTTTCGGGGAGCGGGGAAGCTCCACAGATACGCAGTATTTT. This sequence encodes CATSFGERGSSTDTQYF.

This rearrangement joins TRBV5-1 to TRBJ1-1; 7 bases fit TRBD1. Germline V lookup: CDR1 SGHRS, CDR2 YFSETQ. With 0 bases clipped from V and 4 bases from J, the junction kept 6 bases outside the gene matches. CDR3 length equals 15 residues. In nucleotides, the CDR3 is TGCGCCAGCAGCTTGGGGGTGACAGGGTTCACTGAAGCTTTCTTT. Residues: CASSLGVTGFTEAFF.

This clone has only one observation. The gene calls are TRBV30 and TRBJ2-6; D is ambiguous. This CDR3 has 16 residues. CDR1 and CDR2 from the germline V gene are GTSNPN and SVGIG (reference sequence). Trimming shortened V by 4 bases and J by 0 bases, and 13 bases separated the two germline ends. The CDR3 reads CAWIHSSNSGANVLTF. CDR3 sequence (DNA): TGTGCCTGGATCCACAGCTCAAACTCTGGGGCCAACGTCCTGACTTTC.

This rearrangement joins TRBV4-3 to TRBJ2-7; D might be TRBD1 (6 bases). The CDR3 loop spans 14 amino acids. V lost 0 bases and J 5 bases, leaving 11 bases between the germline ends. Germline-derived CDR1 and CDR2 are LGHNA and YSLEER. DNA for the CDR3: TGCGCCAGCAGCCAAGAGCCCAGGGACAACGAGCAGTACTTC. Encoded protein: CASSQEPRDNEQYF.